This is a list of T cell receptor beta chains from one sample in a study of blood T cell repertoires in COVID-19. Using immunoSEQ multiplex PCR, the repertoire was profiled, and TCRdb retains in-frame clones only, with some absent. In the table there are roughly 160,000 clones, 80% of which are singletons. The sample consisted of PBMCs or T cells enriched from blood (not recorded which). Receptors were obtained from a woman aged 55 to 70 who had recovered from COVID-19. CDR3s include the opening cysteine and the closing phenylalanine or tryptophan. The order of the fields is clone size, J gene, D gene, V gene, CDR3 protein, CDR3 DNA. The D gene is left open where the match is weak. Size is omitted from some rows. Given values are once, few, many or a class for expanded clones.

.,TRBJ1-1,TRBD1,TRBV7-3,CASSPGQGRGMNTEAFF,TGTGCCAGCAGCCCGGGACAGGGGAGGGGCATGAACACTGAAGCTTTCTTT
.,TRBJ2-3,TRBD2,TRBV5-1,CASSNGRGGPDTQYF,TGCGCCAGCAGCAACGGACGGGGGGGCCCAGATACGCAGTATTTT
.,TRBJ1-1,TRBD1,TRBV28,CASRNSLGTGTEAFF,TGTGCCAGCAGGAACTCACTCGGGACAGGAACTGAAGCTTTCTTT
few,TRBJ1-2,.,TRBV30,CAWTRGDYGYTF,TGTGCCTGGACTCGCGGGGACTATGGCTACACCTTC
few,TRBJ2-5,TRBD2,TRBV7-6,CASSLAAGGPQETQYF,TGTGCCAGCAGCTTAGCAGCGGGGGGGCCCCAAGAGACCCAGTACTTC
.,TRBJ1-1,.,TRBV7-2,CASTSLGGLGTEAFF,TGTGCCAGCACCTCTCTCGGGGGGTTGGGGACTGAAGCTTTCTTT
.,TRBJ1-6,TRBD1,TRBV3-1/TRBV3-2,CASSLWIGGTGGPNSPLHF,TGTGCCAGCAGCCTATGGATAGGCGGGACAGGGGGCCCCAATTCACCCCTCCACTTT
.,TRBJ2-3,.,TRBV7-8,CASSLLPLSWQGSTDTQYF,TGTGCCAGCAGCTTACTCCCCCTCAGCTGGCAGGGAAGCACAGATACGCAGTATTTT
.,TRBJ2-5,TRBD1,TRBV11-2,CASSLGDRDQETQYF,TGTGCCAGCAGCTTAGGGGACAGGGACCAAGAGACCCAGTACTTC
.,TRBJ2-3,.,TRBV5-1,CASSLGTSGSTDTQYF,TGCGCCAGCAGCTTGGGAACTAGTGGAAGCACAGATACGCAGTATTTT
.,TRBJ1-1,.,TRBV6-5,CASNSRANTEAFF,TGTGCCAGCAATAGCAGGGCAAACACTGAAGCTTTCTTT
.,TRBJ2-7,TRBD2,TRBV7-8,CASSLEASGGASEQYF,TGTGCCAGCAGCTTAGAGGCTAGCGGGGGGGCCAGTGAGCAGTACTTC
.,TRBJ2-5,.,TRBV10-3,CAISDSSGAQYF,TGTGCCATCAGTGACTCCTCCGGAGCCCAGTACTTC
.,TRBJ2-7,.,TRBV5-5,CASSLSPGEYEQYF,TGTGCCAGCAGCTTGAGCCCAGGGGAGTACGAGCAGTACTTC